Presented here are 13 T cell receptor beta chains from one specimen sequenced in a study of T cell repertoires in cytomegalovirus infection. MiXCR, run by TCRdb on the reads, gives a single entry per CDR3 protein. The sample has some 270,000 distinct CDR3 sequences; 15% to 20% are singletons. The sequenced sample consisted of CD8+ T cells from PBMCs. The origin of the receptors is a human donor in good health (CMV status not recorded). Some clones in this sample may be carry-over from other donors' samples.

DNA for the CDR3: TGCAGTGCTAGATCTCAGGACGGACGGGTAAATGGCTACACCTTC. Translating it yields CSARSQDGRVNGYTF. The J gene is TRBJ1-2, the V gene TRBV20-1; no clear D gene. This CDR3 contains 15 residues. V was pared by 2 bases and J by 6 bases, with 19 bases between. Germline V lookup: CDR1 DFQATT, CDR2 SNEGSKA (reference sequence).

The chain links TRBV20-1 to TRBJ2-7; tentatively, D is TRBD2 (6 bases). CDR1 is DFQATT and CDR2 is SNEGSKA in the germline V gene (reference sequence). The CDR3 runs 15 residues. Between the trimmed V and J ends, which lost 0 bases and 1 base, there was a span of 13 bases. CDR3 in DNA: TGCAGTGCTAGAGACTCCGGGACTGTGTCCTACGAGCAGTACTTC. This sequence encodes CSARDSGTVSYEQYF.

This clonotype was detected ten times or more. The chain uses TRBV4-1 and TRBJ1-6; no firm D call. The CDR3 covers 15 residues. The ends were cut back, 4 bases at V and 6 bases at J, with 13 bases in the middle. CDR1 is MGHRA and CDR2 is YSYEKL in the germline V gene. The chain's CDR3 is CASSPYGSPNSPLHF. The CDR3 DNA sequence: TGCGCCAGCAGCCCCTACGGGAGTCCTAATTCACCCCTCCACTTT.

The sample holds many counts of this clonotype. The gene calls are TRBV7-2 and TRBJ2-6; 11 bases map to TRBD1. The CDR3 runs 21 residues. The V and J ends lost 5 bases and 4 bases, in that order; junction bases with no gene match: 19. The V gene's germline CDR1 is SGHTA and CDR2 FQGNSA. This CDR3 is CASSLDPPLDRGLSGANVLTF. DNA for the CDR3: TGTGCCAGCAGCCTCGACCCTCCCCTGGACAGGGGGCTATCCGGGGCCAACGTCCTGACTTTC.

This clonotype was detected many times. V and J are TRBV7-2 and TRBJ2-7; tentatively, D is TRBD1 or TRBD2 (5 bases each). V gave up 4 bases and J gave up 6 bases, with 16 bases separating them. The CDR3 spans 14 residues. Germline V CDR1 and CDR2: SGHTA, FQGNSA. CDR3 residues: CASSSPQGVLEQYF. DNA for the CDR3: TGTGCCAGCAGCTCTCCGCAGGGAGTTCTCGAGCAGTACTTC. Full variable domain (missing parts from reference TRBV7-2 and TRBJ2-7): GAGVSQSPSNKVTEKGKDVELRCDPISGHTALYWYRQSLGQGLEFLIYFQGNSAPDKSGLPSDRFSAERTGGSVSTLTIQRTQQEDSAVYLCASSSPQGVLEQYFGPGTRLTVT.

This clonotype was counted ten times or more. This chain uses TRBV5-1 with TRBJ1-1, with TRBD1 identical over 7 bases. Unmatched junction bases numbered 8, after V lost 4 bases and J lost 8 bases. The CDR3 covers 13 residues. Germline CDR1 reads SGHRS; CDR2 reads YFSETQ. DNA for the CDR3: TGCGCCAGCAGCATAGGGACAGAGAGGGAAGCTTTCTTT. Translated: CASSIGTEREAFF.

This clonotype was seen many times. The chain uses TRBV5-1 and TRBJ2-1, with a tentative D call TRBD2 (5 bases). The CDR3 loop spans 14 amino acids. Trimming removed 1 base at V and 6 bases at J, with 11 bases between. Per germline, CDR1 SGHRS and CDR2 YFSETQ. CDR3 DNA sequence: TGCGCCAGCAGCTTGCGGGGTAGCCCCAATGAGCAGTTCTTC. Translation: CASSLRGSPNEQFF.

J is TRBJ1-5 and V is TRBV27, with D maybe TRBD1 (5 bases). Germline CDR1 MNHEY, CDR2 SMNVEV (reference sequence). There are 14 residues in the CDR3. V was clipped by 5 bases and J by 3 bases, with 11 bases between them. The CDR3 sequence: CASSTTALNQPQHF. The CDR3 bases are TGTGCCAGCAGTACGACAGCCCTCAATCAGCCCCAGCATTTT.

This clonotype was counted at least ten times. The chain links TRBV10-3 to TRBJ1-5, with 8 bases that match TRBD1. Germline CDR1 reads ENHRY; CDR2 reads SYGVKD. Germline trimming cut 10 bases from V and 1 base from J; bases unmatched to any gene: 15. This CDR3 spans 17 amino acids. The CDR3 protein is CATTDTQGAGSNQPQHF. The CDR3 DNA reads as TGTGCCACCACGGACACTCAGGGGGCCGGGAGCAATCAGCCCCAGCATTTT.

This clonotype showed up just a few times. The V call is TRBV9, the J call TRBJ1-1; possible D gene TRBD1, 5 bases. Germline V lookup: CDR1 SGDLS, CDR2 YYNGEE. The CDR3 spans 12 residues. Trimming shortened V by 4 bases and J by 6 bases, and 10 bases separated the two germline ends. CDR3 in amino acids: CASSYGDAEAFF. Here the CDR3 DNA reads TGTGCCAGCAGCTACGGGGACGCTGAAGCTTTCTTT. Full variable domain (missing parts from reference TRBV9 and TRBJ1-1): DSGVTQTPKHLITATGQRVTLRCSPRSGDLSVYWYQQSLDQGLQFLIQYYNGEERAKGNILERFSAQQFPDLHSELNLSSLELGDSALYFCASSYGDAEAFFGQGTRLTVV.

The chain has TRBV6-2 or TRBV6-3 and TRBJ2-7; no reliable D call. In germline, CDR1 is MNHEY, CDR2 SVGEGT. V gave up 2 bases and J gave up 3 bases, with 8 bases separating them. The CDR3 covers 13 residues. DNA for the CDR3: TGTGCCAGCAGTTACGCCGGAGACTACGAGCAGTACTTC. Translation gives CASSYAGDYEQYF.

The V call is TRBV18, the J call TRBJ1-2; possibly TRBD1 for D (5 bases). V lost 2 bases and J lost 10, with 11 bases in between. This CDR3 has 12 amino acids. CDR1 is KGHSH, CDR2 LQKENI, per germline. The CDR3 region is CASSPETVPYTF. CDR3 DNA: TGTGCCAGCTCACCAGAGACAGTGCCCTACACCTTC.

CDR3 in DNA: TGTGCCAGCAGCTTATACGGTACGGACTACGAGCAGTACTTC. This translates into CASSLYGTDYEQYF. This chain connects TRBV11-2 to TRBJ2-7; D gene unclear. Germline V gene lookup returns CDR1 SGHAT and CDR2 FQNNGV. The CDR3 is 14 residues long. V was cut by 2 bases and J by 3 bases, with 11 bases left in between.